The present entry profiles one T cell receptor (beta chain) with its context. The sample originates from a study of blood T cell repertoires in COVID-19. Clones were read by immunoSEQ multiplex PCR, and TCRdb kept only the in-frame ones, dropping some. Of roughly 140,000 clones listed, 85% are singletons. Specimen: peripheral blood. This clonotype was obtained from a woman in her 40s with active or convalescent COVID-19.

CDR3 bases: TGCAGTGCTTGGACAGACTACGAGCAGTACTTC. Translating it yields CSAWTDYEQYF. The genes are TRBV20-1 and TRBJ2-7, with D possibly matching TRBD1 (6 bases). The CDR3 consists of 11 residues. Looked up from germline, CDR1 is DFQATT and CDR2 is SNEGSKA (reference sequence). V lost 5 bases and J 3 bases, leaving 8 bases between the germline ends.